What follows describes a single TCR beta chain. Its antigen is undetermined. V dropped 6 bases and J dropped 9 bases, with 15 bases sitting between them. The germline V gene has CDR1 ENHRY and CDR2 SYGVKD. The CDR3 totals 13 residues. This entry is derived from a study of response to subunit inactivated influenza vaccine. Study findings and constraints: Each seasonal influenza vaccination recruits few new T cells, the authors suggested.

One entry per CDR3 protein, called by TCRdb with MiXCR from the RT-PCR reads. The sample yields about 480,000 distinct CDR3 sequences, 9.5% to 12% seen once. The specimen comprised PBMCs from blood, sampled 45 days after vaccination. The chain couples TRBV10-3 to TRBJ2-1; D remains ambiguous. This clonotype was sampled from a man aged 50 or older who received an inactivated influenza vaccine. CDR3 amino acids: CAISDRLSVEQFF. In nucleotides, the CDR3 is TGTGCCATCAGCGACCGGCTATCCGTTGAGCAGTTCTTC.